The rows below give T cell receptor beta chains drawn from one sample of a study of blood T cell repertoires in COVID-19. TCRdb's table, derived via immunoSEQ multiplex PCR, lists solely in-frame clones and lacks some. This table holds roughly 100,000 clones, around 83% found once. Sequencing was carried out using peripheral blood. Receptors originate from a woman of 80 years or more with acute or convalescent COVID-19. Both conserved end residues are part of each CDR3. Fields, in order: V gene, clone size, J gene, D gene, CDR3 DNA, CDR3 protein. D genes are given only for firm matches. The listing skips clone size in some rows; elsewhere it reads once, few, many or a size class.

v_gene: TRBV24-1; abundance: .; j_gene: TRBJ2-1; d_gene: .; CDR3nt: TGTGCCACCAGTGCAGAGTACACTACCTCGGCCAATGAGCAGTTCTTC; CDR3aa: CATSAEYTTSANEQFF
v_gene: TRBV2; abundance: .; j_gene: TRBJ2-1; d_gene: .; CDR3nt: TGTGCCAGTACTCTTCGATCATACGAGCAGTTCTTC; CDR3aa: CASTLRSYEQFF
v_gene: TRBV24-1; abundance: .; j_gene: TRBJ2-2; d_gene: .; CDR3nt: TGTGCCACCAGTGACCCTAAGACTAGAGGTAACACCGGGGAGCTGTTTTTT; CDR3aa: CATSDPKTRGNTGELFF
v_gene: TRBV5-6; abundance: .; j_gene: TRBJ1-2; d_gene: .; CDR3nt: TGTGCCAGCAGCTACAATACCGGGGATGGCTACACCTTC; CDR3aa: CASSYNTGDGYTF
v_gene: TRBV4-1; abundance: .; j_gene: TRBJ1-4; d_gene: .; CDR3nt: TGCGCCAGCAAAACAGCTACGAGCATGGCTAATGAAAAACTGTTTTTT; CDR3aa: CASKTATSMANEKLFF
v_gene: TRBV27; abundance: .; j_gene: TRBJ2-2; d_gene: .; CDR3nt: TGTGCCAGCAGTTACCAGGGTGGGGGTTGGGGAGGCGAGCTGTTTTTT; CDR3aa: CASSYQGGGWGGELFF
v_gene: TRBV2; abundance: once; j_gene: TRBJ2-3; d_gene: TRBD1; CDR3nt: TGTGCCAGCAGTGGGCAGGGGGCAACAGATACGCAGTATTTT; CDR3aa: CASSGQGATDTQYF
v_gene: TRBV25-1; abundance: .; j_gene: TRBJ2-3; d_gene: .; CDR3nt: TGTGCCAGCAGTGAATATACAGAAGCTTACACAGATACGCAGTATTTT; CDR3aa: CASSEYTEAYTDTQYF
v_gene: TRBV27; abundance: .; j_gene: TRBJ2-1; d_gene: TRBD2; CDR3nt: TGTGCCAGGGGAGCGCGACTAGCGGGAGAAGATGAGCAGTTCTTC; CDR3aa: CARGARLAGEDEQFF
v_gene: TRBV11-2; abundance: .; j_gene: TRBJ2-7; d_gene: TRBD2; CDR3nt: TGTGCCAGCACCAGAAGCGGGAGGGCCTACGAGCAGTACTTC; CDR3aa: CASTRSGRAYEQYF
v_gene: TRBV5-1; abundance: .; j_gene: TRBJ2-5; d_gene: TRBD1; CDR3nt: TGCGCCAGCAGCTTTCTTGGGGGGACAGGGGAAGAGACCCAGTACTTC; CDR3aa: CASSFLGGTGEETQYF
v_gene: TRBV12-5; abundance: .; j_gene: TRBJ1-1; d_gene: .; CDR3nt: TGTGCTAGTGGTCCCCTAAACCGTCCCACTGAAGCTTTCTTT; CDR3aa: CASGPLNRPTEAFF
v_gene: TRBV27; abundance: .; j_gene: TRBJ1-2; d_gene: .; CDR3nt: TGTGCCAGCAGTTTACAGCGTGGGCAGGGTGCCTATGGCTACACCTTC; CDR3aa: CASSLQRGQGAYGYTF
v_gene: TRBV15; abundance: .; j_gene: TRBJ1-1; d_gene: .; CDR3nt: TGTGCCACCAGCAGAGGGACAAACATGAACACTGAAGCTTTCTTT; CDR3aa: CATSRGTNMNTEAFF
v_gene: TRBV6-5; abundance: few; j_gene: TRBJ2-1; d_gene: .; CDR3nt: TGTGCCAGCAGTTACGATACTAGTCTGGCGAATGAGCAGTTCTTC; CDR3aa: CASSYDTSLANEQFF
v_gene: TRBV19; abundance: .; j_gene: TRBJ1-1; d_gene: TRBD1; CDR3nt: TGTGCCAGTAGTATGGGAGGACAGGGGGCGATTACTGAAGCTTTCTTT; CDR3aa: CASSMGGQGAITEAFF
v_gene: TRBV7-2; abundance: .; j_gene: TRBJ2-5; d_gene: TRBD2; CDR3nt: TGTGCCAGCAGCTCCCCGGGAGGCGAGACCCAGTACTTC; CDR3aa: CASSSPGGETQYF
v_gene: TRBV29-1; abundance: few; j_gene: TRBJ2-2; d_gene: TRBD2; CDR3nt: TGCAGCGCCTCCGGGACTAGCGCCGGGGAGCTGTTTTTT; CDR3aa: CSASGTSAGELFF
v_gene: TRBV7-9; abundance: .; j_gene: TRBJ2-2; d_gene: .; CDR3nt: TGTGCCAGCAGCTCATCTGACAGAAACACCGGGGAGCTGTTTTTT; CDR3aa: CASSSSDRNTGELFF
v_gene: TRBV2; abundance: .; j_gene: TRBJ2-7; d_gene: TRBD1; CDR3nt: TGTGCCAGCAAGGGTCAGGGGGCTGGCGAGCAGTACTTC; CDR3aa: CASKGQGAGEQYF
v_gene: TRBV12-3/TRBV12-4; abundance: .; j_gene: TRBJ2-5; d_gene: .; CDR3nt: TGTGCCAGCAGTCTACAGGGCCAAGAGACCCAGTACTTC; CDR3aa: CASSLQGQETQYF
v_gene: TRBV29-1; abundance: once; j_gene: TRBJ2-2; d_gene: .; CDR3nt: TGCAGCACATCATCCGGGACACCCACCGGGGAGCTGTTTTTT; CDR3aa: CSTSSGTPTGELFF
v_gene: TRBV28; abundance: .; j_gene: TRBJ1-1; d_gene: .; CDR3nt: TGTGCCAGCAGTTTTGGCCTGAACACTGAAGCTTTCTTT; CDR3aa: CASSFGLNTEAFF
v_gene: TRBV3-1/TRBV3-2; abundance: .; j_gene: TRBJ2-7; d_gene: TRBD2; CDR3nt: TGTGCCAGCAGCCAAGGACTAGCGGGAAGTTACGAGCAGTACTTC; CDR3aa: CASSQGLAGSYEQYF
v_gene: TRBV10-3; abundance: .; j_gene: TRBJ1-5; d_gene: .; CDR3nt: TGTGCCATCAGTGGGAAAGGGGAGCCCCAGCATTTT; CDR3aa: CAISGKGEPQHF
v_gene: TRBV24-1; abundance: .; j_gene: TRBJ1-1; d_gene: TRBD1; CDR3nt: TGTGCCACCAGTGATTTGGGGGGGACAGGTTCGAACACTGAAGCTTTCTTT; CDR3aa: CATSDLGGTGSNTEAFF
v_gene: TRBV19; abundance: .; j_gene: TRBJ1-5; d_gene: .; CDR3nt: TGTGCCAGTAGTGTTCCAGGGTTTGATAGCAATCAGCCCCAGCATTTT; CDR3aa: CASSVPGFDSNQPQHF
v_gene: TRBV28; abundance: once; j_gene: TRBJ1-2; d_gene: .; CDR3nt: TGTGCCAGCAGTTTCCCCATCTTCCAGGGTAGAGGCTACACCTTC; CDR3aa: CASSFPIFQGRGYTF
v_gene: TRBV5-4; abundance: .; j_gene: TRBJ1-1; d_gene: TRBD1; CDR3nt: TGTGCCAGCAGGACCGGGACAGGGAACACTGAAGCTTTCTTT; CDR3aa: CASRTGTGNTEAFF
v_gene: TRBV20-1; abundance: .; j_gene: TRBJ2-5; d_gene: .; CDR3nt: TGCAGTGCCGGACTACCCCCAACCCAGTACTTC; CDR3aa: CSAGLPPTQYF
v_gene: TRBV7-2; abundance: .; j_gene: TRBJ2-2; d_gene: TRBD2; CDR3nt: TGTGCCAGCAGACGAACTAGCGGGAGAGGAACCGGGGAGCTGTTTTTT; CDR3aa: CASRRTSGRGTGELFF
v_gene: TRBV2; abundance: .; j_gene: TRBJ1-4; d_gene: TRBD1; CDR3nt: TGTGCCAGCAGGGACAGGTTGGCTAATGAAAAACTGTTTTTT; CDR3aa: CASRDRLANEKLFF
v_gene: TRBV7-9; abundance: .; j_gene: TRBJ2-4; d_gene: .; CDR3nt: TGTGCCAGCAGCTTAAATGAAGCCGAGGCCAAAAACATTCAGTACTTC; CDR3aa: CASSLNEAEAKNIQYF
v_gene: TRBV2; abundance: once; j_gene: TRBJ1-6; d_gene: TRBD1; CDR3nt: TGTGCCAGCCACTTGTTAGGGACAGCAGGCTCACCCCTCCACTTT; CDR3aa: CASHLLGTAGSPLHF
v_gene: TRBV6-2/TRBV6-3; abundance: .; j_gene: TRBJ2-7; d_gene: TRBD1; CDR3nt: TGTGCCAGCAGTTCACGCCCGGGACAGGGGGCGTACGAGCAGTACTTC; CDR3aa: CASSSRPGQGAYEQYF
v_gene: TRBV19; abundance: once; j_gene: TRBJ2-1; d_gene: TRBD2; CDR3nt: TGTGCCAGTAGTTCCCGGACTAGCGGGCGGATCTCCTACAATGAGCAGTTCTTC; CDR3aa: CASSSRTSGRISYNEQFF
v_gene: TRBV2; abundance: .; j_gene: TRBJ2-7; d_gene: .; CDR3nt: TGTGCCAGCAAGTCACGACAGGGAGGCAAGGGGGAACGGGAGCAGTACTTC; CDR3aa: CASKSRQGGKGEREQYF
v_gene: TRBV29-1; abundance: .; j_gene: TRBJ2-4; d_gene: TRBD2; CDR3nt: TGCAGCGTCGCATGGACTAGCGGGGCCAAAAACATTCAGTACTTC; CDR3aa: CSVAWTSGAKNIQYF
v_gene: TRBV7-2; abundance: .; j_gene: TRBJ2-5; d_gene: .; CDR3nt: TGTGCCAGCAGCCCCCGGAGAGAAGAGACCCAGTACTTC; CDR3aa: CASSPRREETQYF
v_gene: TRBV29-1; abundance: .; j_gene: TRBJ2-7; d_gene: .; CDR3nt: TGCAGCGTTTCATTTACAGGGCGCGAGCAGTACTTC; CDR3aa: CSVSFTGREQYF
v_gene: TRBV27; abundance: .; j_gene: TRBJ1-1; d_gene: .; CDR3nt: TGTGCCAGCAGTTTAGGGGCGAACACTGAAGCTTTCTTT; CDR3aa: CASSLGANTEAFF
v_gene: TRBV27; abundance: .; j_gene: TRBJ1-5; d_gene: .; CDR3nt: TGTGCCAGCAGTCCAAAATCGGGGAATAGCAATCAGCCCCAGCATTTT; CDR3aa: CASSPKSGNSNQPQHF
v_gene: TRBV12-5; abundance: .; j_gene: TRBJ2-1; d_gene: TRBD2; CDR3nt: TGTGCTAGTGGCCGGTATGCTAGCGGCGGCTACAATGAGCAGTTCTTC; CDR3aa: CASGRYASGGYNEQFF
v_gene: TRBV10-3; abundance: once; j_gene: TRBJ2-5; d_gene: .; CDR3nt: TGTGCCATCAGTGAGCCATCGTCCCAGGACCAAGAGACCCAGTACTTC; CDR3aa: CAISEPSSQDQETQYF
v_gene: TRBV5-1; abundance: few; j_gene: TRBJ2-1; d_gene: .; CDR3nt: TGCGCCAGCAGCTTGGGACTAGGGTGGAATGAGCAGTTCTTC; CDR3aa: CASSLGLGWNEQFF
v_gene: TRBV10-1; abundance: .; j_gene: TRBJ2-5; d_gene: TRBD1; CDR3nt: TGCGCCAGCAGTGGCGGGACAGGGGAACAAGAGACCCAGTACTTC; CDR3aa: CASSGGTGEQETQYF
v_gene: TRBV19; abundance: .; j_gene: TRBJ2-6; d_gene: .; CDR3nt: TGTGCCAGTAGTATAAAAAGTGACAGTTCTGGGGCCAACGTCCTGACTTTC; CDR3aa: CASSIKSDSSGANVLTF
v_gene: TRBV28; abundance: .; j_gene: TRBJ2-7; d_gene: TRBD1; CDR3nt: TGTGCCAGCAGGACCGGGACAGCCTCAACCGAGCAGTACTTC; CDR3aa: CASRTGTASTEQYF
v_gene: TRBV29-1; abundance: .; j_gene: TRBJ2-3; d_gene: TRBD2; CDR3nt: TGCAGCGTTGAAGACCCGCTAGCGGGAGTTTTAGATACGCAGTATTTT; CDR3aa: CSVEDPLAGVLDTQYF
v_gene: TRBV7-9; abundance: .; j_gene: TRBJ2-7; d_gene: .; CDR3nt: TGTGCCAGCAGCTTAGAAGAGCCCTACGAGCAGTACTTC; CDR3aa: CASSLEEPYEQYF
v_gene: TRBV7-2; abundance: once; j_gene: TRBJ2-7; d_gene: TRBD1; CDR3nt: TGTGCCAGCAGCTCCACGACAGGGGCTACCTACGAGCAGTACTTC; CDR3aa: CASSSTTGATYEQYF
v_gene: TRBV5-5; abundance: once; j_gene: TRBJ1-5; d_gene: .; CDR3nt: TGTGCCAGCAGCTCACAGGGTAGCAGCAATCAGCCCCAGCATTTT; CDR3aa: CASSSQGSSNQPQHF
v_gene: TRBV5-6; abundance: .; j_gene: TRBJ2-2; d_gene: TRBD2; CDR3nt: TGTGCCAGCAGCTTGAACCGCGGCGGGAGGGGGACCGGGGAGCTGTTTTTT; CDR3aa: CASSLNRGGRGTGELFF
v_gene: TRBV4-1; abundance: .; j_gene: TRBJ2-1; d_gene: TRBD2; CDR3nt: TGCGCCAGCAGCCAAGGTGGGGGACTAGCACCCAACAATGAGCAGTTCTTC; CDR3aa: CASSQGGGLAPNNEQFF
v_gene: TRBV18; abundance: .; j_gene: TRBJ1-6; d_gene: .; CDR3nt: TGTGCCAGCTCACCAGTGGAGAGCTCCTATAATTCACCCCTCCACTTT; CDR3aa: CASSPVESSYNSPLHF
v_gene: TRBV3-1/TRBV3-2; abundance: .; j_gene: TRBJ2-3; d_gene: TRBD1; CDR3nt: TGTGCCAGCAGCCAATTTCTAGGGGGCGCGGGAGATACGCAGTATTTT; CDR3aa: CASSQFLGGAGDTQYF
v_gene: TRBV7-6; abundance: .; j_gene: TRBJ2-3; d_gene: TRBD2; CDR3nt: TGTGCCAGCAGTCGACTAGCGGGAAGCACAGATACGCAGTATTTT; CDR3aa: CASSRLAGSTDTQYF